Below are 14 T cell receptor beta chains sequenced from a single sample in a study of response to subunit inactivated influenza vaccine. TCRdb itself ran the RT-PCR reads through MiXCR, one entry per CDR3 protein. The table records approximately 520,000 distinct CDR3 sequences, about 15% of them present only once. Sequencing used CD4+ T cells sorted from PBMCs, obtained less than 30 months after vaccination. These receptors came from a man between 50 and 69 years old who received an inactivated influenza vaccine.

This clonotype appeared a few times. The gene calls are TRBV20-1 and TRBJ2-3, with 11 bases matching TRBD2. The J segment lost 5 bases and the V segment lost 5 bases, leaving 6 bases of the junction unmatched. This CDR3 has 14 residues. Germline lookup yields CDR1 DFQATT and CDR2 SNEGSKA (reference sequence). The CDR3 sequence: CSAGSGRAGDTQYF. The CDR3 DNA is TGCAGTGCTGGTAGCGGGAGGGCCGGAGATACGCAGTATTTT.

This clonotype was counted between two and nine times. The chain carries TRBV3-1 and TRBJ2-5; tentatively, D is TRBD2 (6 bases). The CDR3 is 15 amino acids. CDR1 is LGHDT and CDR2 is YNNKEL in the germline V gene (reference sequence). Trimming took off 4 bases at V and 5 bases at J, with 17 bases between the two ends. This CDR3 reads CASSLTGRLGETQYF. CDR3 sequence (DNA): TGTGCCAGCAGCCTTACCGGGAGATTGGGCGAGACCCAGTACTTC.

This clonotype was detected a few times. In nucleotides, the CDR3 is TGCAGTGCTAGAGATTTTCAGGGAACTAAGCCCCAGCATTTT. Its protein product is CSARDFQGTKPQHF. The rearrangement joins TRBV20-1 to TRBJ1-5, with D possibly matching TRBD1 (5 bases). In germline, CDR1 is DFQATT, CDR2 SNEGSKA (reference sequence). Trimming removed 0 bases at V and 8 bases at J, with 14 bases between. The CDR3 spans 14 residues.

There are a few counts of this clonotype. This rearrangement joins TRBV20-1 to TRBJ1-2; a weak D match, TRBD1 (6 bases). Germline values: CDR1 DFQATT, CDR2 SNEGSKA (reference sequence). CDR3 length equals 12 residues. The V gene lost 3 bases and the J gene lost 8 bases, with 13 bases spanning the gap. The CDR3 DNA reads as TGCAGTGCTAGGATCGGGGGCGGGGGCTACACCTTC. Its translation: CSARIGGGGYTF.

This clonotype came up once. The rearrangement uses TRBV20-1 and TRBJ1-4, with a weak D call TRBD1 (6 bases). Trimming left V 3 bases short and J 8 bases short, with 16 bases between. Germline V gene lookup returns CDR1 DFQATT and CDR2 SNEGSKA (reference sequence). This CDR3 is 14 amino acids long. The CDR3 sequence: CSASGMGAREKLFF. The DNA of the CDR3 is TGCAGTGCTAGTGGTATGGGGGCGAGGGAAAAACTGTTTTTT.

This clonotype has more than one count but fewer than ten. This sequence joins TRBV29-1 and TRBJ1-1; D ambiguous. The germline V gene has CDR1 SQVTM and CDR2 ANQGSEA. Trimming cost V 6 bases and J 1 base, with 15 bases left between them. This CDR3 contains 14 residues. The CDR3 DNA sequence: TGCAGCGTCTCCGACGGCGCTTGGAACACTGAAGCTTTCTTT. Translated: CSVSDGAWNTEAFF. Filled out from reference TRBV29-1 and TRBJ1-1, the complete variable domain reads SAVISQKPSRDICQRGTSLTIQCQVDSQVTMMFWYRQQPGQSLTLIATANQGSEATYESGFVIDKFPISRPNLTFSTLTVSNMSPEDSSIYLCSVSDGAWNTEAFFGQGTRLTVV.

A few counts support this clonotype. The V call is TRBV5-1, the J call TRBJ2-2, with TRBD2 matching 11 bases. Germline trimming cut 5 bases from V and 5 bases from J; bases unmatched to any gene: 5. Germline V gene lookup returns CDR1 SGHRS and CDR2 YFSETQ. The CDR3 loop spans 15 amino acids. DNA of the CDR3: TGCGCCAGCAGGACTAGCGGGGACGGGACCGGGGAGCTGTTTTTT. Amino acids: CASRTSGDGTGELFF.

A few counts support this clonotype. The rearrangement uses TRBV12-3 or TRBV12-4 and TRBJ2-5, with D uncertain. V lost 4 bases and J lost 6, with 24 bases in between. This CDR3 is built from 17 residues. CDR3: CASSSSFRQGPPKTQYF. CDR3 sequence (DNA): TGTGCCAGCAGTTCTTCCTTCCGACAAGGGCCTCCAAAGACCCAGTACTTC.

V and J are TRBV18 and TRBJ2-3; D is unclear. CDR3 size: 15 residues. Looked up from germline, CDR1 is KGHSH and CDR2 is LQKENI. V lost 0 bases and J lost 3, with 10 bases in between. CDR3 sequence (DNA): TGTGCCAGCTCACCACCGTCTATGGGGACAGATACGCAGTATTTT. Amino acid sequence: CASSPPSMGTDTQYF. The full variable domain, completed using reference TRBV18 and TRBJ2-3, is NAGVMQNPRHLVRRRGQEARLRCSPMKGHSHVYWYRQLPEEGLKFMVYLQKENIIDESGMPKERFSAEFPKEGPSILRIQQVVRGDSAAYFCASSPPSMGTDTQYFGPGTRLTVL.

V gene TRBV6-5 combines with J gene TRBJ2-1; 9 nucleotides match TRBD2. V shed 2 bases and J 4 bases; nucleotides not matched to a gene: 3. Germline lookup yields CDR1 MNHEY and CDR2 SVGAGI. The CDR3 has 15 amino acids. In DNA form, the CDR3 reads TGTGCCAGCAGTTACGGGCGGGGGGGTTACAATGAGCAGTTCTTC. Translated, it gives CASSYGRGGYNEQFF.

J is TRBJ2-7 and V is TRBV11-2; maybe TRBD2 (5 bases). CDR1 is SGHAT and CDR2 is FQNNGV in the germline V gene. The CDR3 totals 15 residues. V lost 5 bases, J lost 3 bases, and 17 bases lay in between. CDR3 nucleotides: TGTGCCAGCAGCCCGCGCCACCCCAGCGGCTACGAGCAGTACTTC. It encodes CASSPRHPSGYEQYF. Filled out from reference TRBV11-2 and TRBJ2-7, the complete variable domain reads EAGVAQSPRYKIIEKRQSVAFWCNPISGHATLYWYQQILGQGPKLLIQFQNNGVVDDSQLPKDRFSAERLKGVDSTLKIQPAKLEDSAVYLCASSPRHPSGYEQYFGPGTRLTVT.

The chain is built from TRBV10-3 and TRBJ2-7; a possible D gene is TRBD1 (6 bases). Germline values: CDR1 ENHRY, CDR2 SYGVKD. The V gene lost 4 bases and the J gene lost 4 bases, with 11 bases spanning the gap. The CDR3 length is 13 residues. As DNA, the CDR3 is TGTGCCATCAGTGGGACAGCACTGTACGAGCAGTACTTC. Translated, it gives CAISGTALYEQYF.

This clonotype has only a few counts. The chain is built from TRBV7-2 and TRBJ2-7, with D perhaps matching TRBD1 (6 bases). Trimming removed 5 bases at V and 2 bases at J, with 13 bases between. This CDR3 has 14 amino acids. CDR1 and CDR2 (germline): SGHTA, FQGNSA. The CDR3 here is CASSLGNRAYEQYF. The CDR3 DNA reads TGTGCCAGCAGCCTGGGGAACAGGGCCTACGAGCAGTACTTC.

The gene calls are TRBV7-3 and TRBJ2-1; unclear D gene. V dropped 1 base and J dropped 5 bases, with 9 bases sitting between them. The CDR3 sequence is 14 residues long. Germline V gene lookup returns CDR1 SGHTA and CDR2 FQGTGA. The CDR3 sequence: CASSLSGPNNEQFF. As DNA, the CDR3 is TGTGCCAGCAGCTTAAGTGGGCCCAACAATGAGCAGTTCTTC.